This T cell receptor beta chain was found in a study of control samples from healthy donors and cancer patients. The repertoire was sequenced with immunoSEQ multiplex PCR; TCRdb's copy has only in-frame clones and lacks some. Of around 200,000 clones in the sample, 91% were seen once. CDR1 and CDR2 (germline): MNHEY, SVGAGI. This CDR3 comprises 15 residues. Between the trimmed V and J ends, which lost 2 bases and 0 bases, there was a span of 10 bases. The specimen sequenced was blood. The chain carries TRBV6-5 and TRBJ1-2; TRBD1 might be the D (6 bases). This receptor was obtained from a woman aged 30 to 39 in good health. This CDR3 reads CASSYVRTANYGYTF. The CDR3 bases are TGTGCCAGCAGTTACGTCCGGACAGCTAACTATGGCTACACCTTC.